A single sample is the source of the 13 T cell receptor beta chains below, sequenced in a study of OX40 agonist ivuxolimab in advanced cancers. Assay: immunoSEQ multiplex PCR; the TCRdb copy retains only in-frame clones and omits some. The sample shows over 55,000 clones, roughly 77% of them seen only once. Sample: CD4+ or CD8+ T cells sorted from blood, taken in a trial of the OX40 agonist ivuxolimab. All receptors derive from an adult with an advanced solid tumor such as melanoma, head and neck, liver or kidney cancer.

This clone was observed a few times. V usage is TRBV6-1 and J usage is TRBJ1-1; D call uncertain. The germline V gene has CDR1 MNHNS and CDR2 SASEGT. CDR3 size: 15 residues. V was pared by 0 bases and J by 5 bases, with 13 bases between. Written as DNA, the CDR3 is TGTGCCAGCAGTGAAGCCGGGCGGTGGGCGACTGAAGCTTTCTTT. Protein: CASSEAGRWATEAFF.

V gene TRBV11-2 combines with J gene TRBJ2-7; the D gene is possibly TRBD2 (6 bases). The V and J ends lost 5 bases and 0 bases respectively, with 11 bases between them. The germline CDR1 and CDR2 sequences are SGHAT and FQNNGV. The CDR3 has 14 residues. The CDR3 loop is CASSPRDGSYEQYF. The CDR3 coding sequence is TGTGCCAGCAGCCCGCGGGACGGCTCCTACGAGCAGTACTTC.

The chain uses TRBV5-6 and TRBJ1-2, with a possible D match to TRBD1 (6 bases). CDR1 SGHDT and CDR2 YYEEEE come from the germline V gene. This CDR3 region has 16 residues. The V and J ends lost 0 bases and 8 bases respectively, with 20 bases between them. The chain's CDR3 is CASSLGYPGVPRGYTF. In DNA, the CDR3 is TGTGCCAGCAGCTTGGGGTACCCAGGGGTTCCGAGGGGCTACACCTTC. The full variable domain, rest sourced from reference TRBV5-6 and TRBJ1-2, is DAGVTQSPTHLIKTRGQQVTLRCSPKSGHDTVSWYQQALGQGPQFIFQYYEEEERQRGNFPDRFSGHQFPNYSSELNVNALLLGDSALYLCASSLGYPGVPRGYTFGSGTRLTVV.

The rearrangement links TRBV7-9 to TRBJ1-3, with D unclear. The CDR3 sequence is 14 residues long. The germline gives CDR1 SEHNR, CDR2 FQNEAQ (reference sequence). V was clipped by 1 base and J by 0 bases, with 4 bases between them. The CDR3 region is CASSLDHSGNTIYF. For the CDR3, the DNA is TGTGCCAGCAGCTTAGACCACTCTGGAAACACCATATATTTT.

J is TRBJ1-2 and V is TRBV9; tentatively, D is TRBD1 (5 bases). The germline CDR1 and CDR2 sequences are SGDLS and YYNGEE. V was clipped by 4 bases and J by 8 bases, with 21 bases between them. There are 15 residues in the CDR3. This chain's CDR3 is CASSPNGDLWSGYTF. The CDR3 nucleotides are TGTGCCAGCAGCCCAAATGGGGACCTCTGGAGCGGCTACACCTTC.

For this clone: The junction differs from germline at one of its ends, possibly a read error. The CDR3 reads CSVLTSHSHEQYF. The CDR3 DNA is TGCAGCGTTTTGACATCCCACTCCCACGAGCAGTACTTC. This chain connects TRBV29-1 to TRBJ2-7; D uncertain. Germline lookup yields CDR1 SQVTM and CDR2 ANQGSEA. The CDR3 consists of 13 residues.

The gene calls are TRBV7-3 and TRBJ2-6; 9 bases map to TRBD2. The CDR3 spans 19 residues. V gave up 4 bases and J gave up 1 base; unmatched junction bases: 11. Per the germline V gene, CDR1 is SGHTA and CDR2 is FQGTGA. CDR3 nucleotide sequence: TGTGCCAGCAGCTGGCCGATGGCGGGAGGGCTATCTGGGGCCAACGTCCTGACTTTC. Translation: CASSWPMAGGLSGANVLTF.

The genes are TRBV4-3 and TRBJ2-3, with 11 bases matching TRBD2. Germline V gives CDR1 LGHNA, CDR2 YSLEER. V lost 0 bases and J lost 4; bases outside the gene matches: 12. The length of the CDR3 is 19 residues. In DNA, the CDR3 is TGCGCCAGCAGCCAAGATAGCCTCAAGGTAGCGGGAGGGTCAGATACGCAGTATTTT. Translated, it gives CASSQDSLKVAGGSDTQYF.

This chain links TRBV6-1 with TRBJ1-1; the D is unclear. Germline V gives CDR1 MNHNS, CDR2 SASEGT. V was cut by 8 bases and J by 6 bases, with 19 bases left in between. The CDR3 has 14 amino acids. The CDR3 DNA reads TGTGCCAGCGTCTTAGGCCCCCTTTTATCTGAAGCTTTCTTT. Amino acid sequence: CASVLGPLLSEAFF.

The chain employs TRBV29-1 and TRBJ2-2, with D unclear. Germline CDR1 SQVTM, CDR2 ANQGSEA. This CDR3 is built from 14 residues. V was pared by 5 bases and J by 3 bases, with 13 bases between. This CDR3 reads CSVSGPTDTGELFF. For the CDR3, the DNA is TGCAGCGTTTCCGGACCCACTGACACCGGGGAGCTGTTTTTT.

The chain is built from TRBV10-2 and TRBJ1-2, with D uncertain. CDR1 and CDR2 from the germline V gene are WSHSY and SAAADI. The CDR3 has 12 amino acids. Trimming cost V 3 bases and J 9 bases, with 11 bases left between them. Here the CDR3 DNA reads TGCGCCAGCAGTGATCGGACGGATAGCTACACCTTC. It codes for CASSDRTDSYTF.

This clone was observed a few times. The chain uses TRBV5-1 and TRBJ2-4; 8 nucleotides match TRBD1. Germline V gene data show CDR1 as SGHRS and CDR2 as YFSETQ. This CDR3 has 14 residues. V was clipped by 0 bases and J by 8 bases; unmatched bases: 4. DNA for the CDR3: TGCGCCAGCAGCTTGGACGGCAGGGGGCACATTCAGTACTTC. Translating it yields CASSLDGRGHIQYF.

The chain recombines TRBV7-3 with TRBJ2-1; 13 bases map to TRBD2. Germline CDR1 SGHTA, CDR2 FQGTGA. The V segment lost 5 bases and the J segment 7 bases; nucleotides outside the gene matches: 2. CDR3 length: 14 amino acids. This CDR3 is CASSPGLAGNEQFF. CDR3 sequence (DNA): TGTGCCAGCAGCCCGGGACTAGCGGGGAATGAGCAGTTCTTC.